Each of the 12 T cell receptor beta chains below was sequenced from the same sample in a study of CD8+ T cells in alopecia areata. Sequencing used cDNA as its template, made by extracting RNA and reverse transcribing it. Clones were sequenced by immunoSEQ multiplex PCR, and TCRdb holds only the in-frame ones, with some missing. Seen here are 200,000 to 250,000 clones, roughly 64% observed once, and the top ten hold 4% to 5%. Treatment indicated: oral pan-JAK inhibitor, 5-10 mg twice daily. This specimen consisted of CD4+ T cells sorted from blood, obtained at week 4, from a patient treated with tofacitinib. These receptors were taken from a human donor with alopecia areata.

In this sample, this clone turned up a few times. The V gene is TRBV30, the J gene TRBJ2-4; D is possibly TRBD2 (6 bases). Trimming cost V 8 bases and J 5 bases, with 16 bases left between them. CDR3 length: 13 residues. CDR1 GTSNPN and CDR2 SVGIG come from the germline V gene (reference sequence). CDR3 region: CARGSGFENIQYF. The CDR3 DNA is TGTGCCAGAGGAAGCGGGTTCGAAAACATTCAGTACTTC.

Here the CDR3 reads CSGTQGGEQYF. The CDR3, as DNA: TGCAGCGGGACACAGGGGGGCGAGCAGTACTTC. The chain couples TRBV29-1 to TRBJ2-7, with TRBD1 matching over 8 bases. Germline values: CDR1 SQVTM, CDR2 ANQGSEA. This CDR3 is built from 11 residues. V lost 7 bases, J lost 6 bases, and 5 bases stayed unmatched.

The chain recombines TRBV5-4 with TRBJ1-2; 10 positions agree with TRBD1. CDR1 is SGHNT, CDR2 YYREEE, per germline (reference sequence). Germline trimming cut 4 bases from V and 6 bases from J; bases unmatched to any gene: 15. CDR3 length: 17 amino acids. The CDR3: CASSHETLRTGGDGYTF. The CDR3 nucleotides read TGTGCCAGCAGCCATGAAACCCTAAGGACAGGGGGGGATGGCTACACCTTC.

This clone appeared once. The gene calls are TRBV6-5 and TRBJ1-5; D perhaps matches TRBD1 (5 bases). The V end was cut by 2 bases, the J end by 6 bases, with 11 bases between. The CDR3 extends over 14 amino acids. Per germline, CDR1 MNHEY and CDR2 SVGAGI. The CDR3 DNA reads TGTGCCAGCAGTTACGGGGGAAAGGGTCAGCCCCAGCATTTT. Amino acids: CASSYGGKGQPQHF.

This sequence joins TRBV27 and TRBJ1-1; possibly TRBD1 for D (6 bases). Trimming left V 2 bases short and J 8 bases short, with 15 bases between. Germline V gives CDR1 MNHEY, CDR2 SMNVEV (reference sequence). The CDR3 is 14 amino acids. CDR3 sequence (DNA): TGTGCCAGCAGTTTAATGGGAGGCGGGGGCGAAGCTTTCTTT. This encodes CASSLMGGGGEAFF.

The chain has TRBV5-5 and TRBJ1-1; 9 bases map to TRBD1. In germline, CDR1 is SGHKS, CDR2 YYEKEE (reference sequence). V shed 2 bases and J 7 bases; nucleotides not matched to a gene: 9. The CDR3 length is 15 residues. The CDR3, as DNA: TGTGCCAGCAGCTTTGACAGGGGGGCTATAGGTGAAGCTTTCTTT. Protein sequence: CASSFDRGAIGEAFF.

This clone appeared a single time. The J gene is TRBJ2-5, the V gene TRBV6-5; D perhaps matches TRBD1 (6 bases). Looked up from germline, CDR1 is MNHEY and CDR2 is SVGAGI. CDR3 size: 14 residues. V was trimmed by 10 bases and J by 5 bases, leaving 20 bases between them. Here the CDR3 reads CATLQGLSSETQYF. For the CDR3, the DNA is TGTGCCACCTTACAGGGCTTATCCTCCGAGACCCAGTACTTC.

This chain joins TRBV25-1 and TRBJ1-2; 8 positions agree with TRBD1. CDR1 is MGHDK, CDR2 SYGVNS, per germline. Losses at the gene ends were 4 bases for V and 9 bases for J; bases not matched to a gene: 10. The CDR3 extends over 14 amino acids. This chain's CDR3 is CASSAGQGRGSYTF. CDR3 coding DNA: TGTGCCAGCAGTGCCGGACAGGGACGTGGTAGCTACACCTTC.

This clone was counted a few times. The rearrangement links TRBV5-4 to TRBJ2-1; either TRBD1 or TRBD2 may fit D (5 bases each). The V gene's germline CDR1 is SGHNT and CDR2 YYREEE (reference sequence). The CDR3 contains 13 residues. In DNA form, the CDR3 reads TGTAGTTTCGGGACGAGCTCCTACAATGAGCAGTTCTTC. This translates into CSFGTSSYNEQFF.

The chain is built from TRBV7-9 and TRBJ2-7; a possible D gene is TRBD2 (6 bases). V gave up 5 bases and J gave up 6 bases, with 11 bases separating them. CDR3 length: 12 residues. Germline-derived CDR1 and CDR2 are SEHNR and FQNEAQ (reference sequence). DNA of the CDR3: TGTGCCAGCAGCCCGGGAGCGGGCGAGCAGTACTTC. Translated, it gives CASSPGAGEQYF.

The chain uses TRBV7-2 and TRBJ2-5; weak D call: TRBD2 (6 bases). Germline CDR1 SGHTA, CDR2 FQGNSA. The CDR3 length is 14 residues. Trimming removed 0 bases at V and 5 bases at J, with 10 bases between. CDR3 sequence: CASSLAGGWETQYF. As DNA, the CDR3 is TGTGCCAGCAGCTTAGCGGGGGGATGGGAGACCCAGTACTTC.

This sequence joins TRBV11-2 and TRBJ2-1; TRBD1 agrees at 8 bases. Germline CDR1 reads SGHAT; CDR2 reads FQNNGV. The CDR3 sequence is 17 residues long. The ends lost 4 bases at V and 1 base at J; junction bases unmatched: 9. CDR3 loop: CASSWTPRDRSYNEQFF. Written as DNA, the CDR3 is TGTGCCAGCAGCTGGACTCCGCGGGACAGGTCCTACAATGAGCAGTTCTTC.